These 5 T cell receptor beta chains were all obtained from the same sample, sequenced in a study of cytomegalovirus exposure and HLA in healthy donors. The primer mix had 60 Vbeta and 13 Jbeta primers. TCRdb's table, derived via immunoSEQ multiplex PCR, lists solely in-frame clones and lacks some. The data hold over 120,000 clones, with under 80% observed a single time. Sequencing used PBMCs. The receptors shown here come from a man between 18 and 35 years old in good health and CMV-seropositive.

This clone was recorded only once. The CDR3: CASSSPQGGSGLALNEQFF. CDR3 bases: TGTGCCAGCAGCTCCCCACAGGGGGGGTCCGGTCTAGCCCTGAATGAGCAGTTCTTC. The J gene is TRBJ2-1, the V gene TRBV7-8; D might be TRBD1 (8 bases). CDR1 is SGHVS and CDR2 is FQNEAQ in the germline V gene. The CDR3 has 19 amino acids. V gave up 4 bases and J gave up 7 bases, with 29 bases separating them.

The chain recombines TRBV9 with TRBJ2-2; 9 nucleotides agree with TRBD1. Trimming took 4 bases from V and 6 from J; bases not matched to a gene: 10. Germline loops: CDR1 SGDLS, CDR2 YYNGEE. CDR3 length: 16 residues. CDR3 sequence (DNA): TGTGCCAGCAGCATACGGACAGGGGAGTTTTCCGGGGAGCTGTTTTTT. Its protein product is CASSIRTGEFSGELFF.

This chain uses TRBV27 with TRBJ2-1; TRBD2 might be the D (6 bases). The CDR3 has 16 residues. Trimming cost V 6 bases and J 6 bases, with 21 bases left between them. Germline CDR1 is MNHEY and CDR2 is SMNVEV (reference sequence). This chain's CDR3 is CASSTSGLTSRNEQFF. CDR3 DNA: TGTGCCAGCAGCACGTCGGGACTTACTTCACGCAATGAGCAGTTCTTC.

There are a few counts of this clone. The chain carries TRBV7-8 and TRBJ1-1; 8 positions match TRBD1. This CDR3 comprises 15 residues. V gave up 5 bases and J gave up 6 bases; unmatched junction bases: 11. The germline V gene encodes CDR1 SGHVS and CDR2 FQNEAQ. CDR3 sequence: CASSAATGVWSEAFF. CDR3 nucleotide sequence: TGTGCCAGCAGCGCGGCGACAGGGGTATGGTCTGAAGCTTTCTTT.

This sequence joins TRBV4-1 and TRBJ2-5; TRBD2 matches at 12 bases. Germline trimming cut 1 base from V and 5 bases from J; bases unmatched to any gene: 5. This CDR3 is built from 16 residues. CDR1 MGHRA and CDR2 YSYEKL come from the germline V gene. CDR3 protein: CASSQGLAGATETQYF. CDR3 DNA: TGCGCCAGCAGCCAAGGACTAGCGGGAGCTACTGAGACCCAGTACTTC.